These T cell receptor beta chains were read from a single sample in a study of shared clonotypes between healthy human individuals. Assay: immunoSEQ multiplex PCR; the TCRdb copy retains only in-frame clones and omits some. The sample consists of 2 million to 2.5 million clones, roughly 93% of them appearing once. The sequencing input was naive CD4+ T cells from PBMCs. These TCRs come from a man younger than 35 in good health. Some clones in this sample may be carry-over from other donors' samples. Both conserved end residues are part of each CDR3. D genes are given only for firm matches. Clone sizes are given selectively: once, few, many, or a class where the clone is expanded.

V gene	clone size	D gene	J gene	CDR3 protein	CDR3 DNA
TRBV7-2	.	TRBD1	TRBJ2-7	CASSFSPRTGGAGGQYF	TGTGCCAGCAGCTTTTCCCCCAGGACAGGGGGCGCCGGGGGGCAGTACTTC
TRBV6-1	.	.	TRBJ2-1	CASSEMSKVEQFF	TGTGCCAGCAGTGAGATGAGTAAGGTAGAGCAGTTCTTC
TRBV28	.	TRBD2	TRBJ2-7	CASRLASYEQYF	TGTGCCAGCAGACTAGCGAGCTACGAGCAGTACTTC
TRBV18	.	.	TRBJ1-6	CASSPMGTTPNSPLHF	TGTGCCAGCTCACCGATGGGGACAACGCCAAATTCACCCCTCCACTTT
TRBV28	.	TRBD1	TRBJ1-2	CASTSGQGASGYTF	TGTGCCAGCACCTCGGGACAGGGGGCATCTGGCTACACCTTC
TRBV7-8	.	TRBD1	TRBJ1-2	CASSYLRTGIYGYTF	TGTGCCAGCAGCTACCTTAGGACAGGAATCTATGGCTACACCTTC
TRBV9	.	.	TRBJ1-4	CASSVMGLTNEKLFF	TGTGCCAGCAGCGTTATGGGACTGACTAATGAAAAACTGTTTTTT
TRBV6-6	once	.	TRBJ1-5	CASSLLLGLSPQHF	TGTGCCAGCTCGCTATTGCTGGGGCTATCGCCCCAGCATTTT
TRBV28	.	TRBD2	TRBJ2-5	CASSFAGLAGVETQYF	TGTGCCAGCAGTTTCGCGGGACTAGCGGGAGTCGAGACCCAGTACTTC
TRBV5-1	once	.	TRBJ1-4	CASGREAQDEKLFF	TGCGCCAGCGGACGGGAGGCCCAGGATGAAAAACTGTTTTTT
TRBV5-4	.	TRBD2	TRBJ2-3	CASSLTVAGVRKDTQYF	TGTGCCAGCAGCTTGACGGTAGCGGGAGTAAGGAAAGATACGCAGTATTTT
TRBV6-1	.	TRBD1	TRBJ2-7	CASRTGTGGSGEQYF	TGTGCCAGCAGGACAGGGACAGGGGGTAGTGGCGAGCAGTACTTC
TRBV5-1	.	.	TRBJ2-3	CASSLGRLLGDTQYF	TGCGCCAGCAGCTTGGGAAGGTTGCTCGGAGATACGCAGTATTTT
TRBV9	.	TRBD2	TRBJ2-5	CASSVGPSGRYLGETQYF	TGTGCCAGCAGCGTGGGCCCTAGCGGGAGGTATTTAGGAGAGACCCAGTACTTC
TRBV27	.	TRBD2	TRBJ2-3	CASSKREGRGDTQYF	TGTGCCAGCAGCAAACGGGAGGGCCGGGGAGATACGCAGTATTTT
TRBV28	.	.	TRBJ2-7	CASSRIGQYF	TGTGCCAGTTCGCGTATTGGGCAGTACTTC
TRBV5-4	.	TRBD1	TRBJ2-7	CASSLGGTGSYEQYF	TGTGCCAGCAGCTTGGGAGGGACAGGGTCCTACGAGCAGTACTTC